This T cell receptor beta chain stems from a study of lymphopenia after photon versus proton radiotherapy (dated 2019 in TCRdb). Regarding the complete study: In patients with gastrointestinal tumors who developed high-grade lymphopenia, the study compared the immunological effects of photon radiation therapy with those of proton radiation therapy. A cohort of about 20 patients with gastrointestinal tumors who received either photon or proton therapy and subsequently developed lymphopenia was included. The study aimed to characterize how the two radiation modalities differ in their impact on the immune system.

Trimming at the junction amounts to 0 bases on V and 0 bases on J, and the germline ends lie 9 bases apart. The germline V gene (reference sequence) yields GTSNPN for CDR1 and SVGIG for CDR2. There are 16 amino acids in the CDR3, from cysteine to phenylalanine inclusive. The kept DNA is CDR3 alone, 48 bases in frame from the first base. Concerning this clone itself: No antigen is known for it. Nothing much larger sits one base from this clone, and base qualities are not available.

Library preparation used the immunoSEQ multiplex PCR assay. Deep sequencing of rearranged TCR beta loci, alongside multiparametric flow cytometry, was used to profile T cell repertoires. The source is immuneACCESS, and TCRdb retained only in-frame sequences with V and J called. Part of the clones is not carried over; for the studies checked, unresolved V genes explain less than half of this, and the remainder is unexplained. For this sample the table gives 150,000 to 200,000 clones, of which approximately 90% were detected only once. The ten top clones hold roughly 4.7% of the sample. General study outcomes and caveats: After the lymphocyte count nadir, photon-treated repertoires showed oligoclonal expansion, especially of CD8+ Temra cells, which drove the drop in diversity. Across the cohort, a larger post-nadir drop in TCR diversity was inversely correlated with overall survival time among patients who died. During treatment, patients who received photon therapy lost naive T cells and TCR diversity and gained effector/memory populations, whereas patients who received proton therapy remained relatively stable. The authors looked at the survival association only in patients who died, and they framed better survival with proton therapy as a possibility rather than a demonstrated result.

The TCR sequence derives from a man aged 50-60 years with gastric cancer. The sequence joins TRBV30 to TRBJ2-6, with the identity of the D gene unclear. Here the sequenced sample was peripheral blood, taken from a patient treated with photon-based radiotherapy. This receptor has the CDR3 CAWSVTGYSGANVLTF. The DNA sequence reads TGTGCCTGGAGTGTAACTGGTTACTCTGGGGCCAACGTCCTGACTTTC. The full variable domain, with segments outside the CDR3 supplied by the reference TRBV30 and TRBJ2-6 proteins, appears as SQTIHQWPATLVQPVGSPLSLECTVEGTSNPNLYWYRQAAGRGLQLLFYSVGIGQISSEVPQNLSASRPQDRQFILSSKKLLLSDSGFYLCAWSVTGYSGANVLTFGAGSRLTVL.